These 21 T cell receptor beta chains originate from one sample sequenced in a study of human versus mouse CDR3 diversity and MHC coevolution. Profiling relied on immunoSEQ multiplex PCR, and the TCRdb table lists in-frame clones only, not all of them. This table has roughly 80,000 clones, roughly 92% appearing once. Sequenced sample: naive CD4+ T cells from blood. Subset indicated: CD45RO-negative CD62L-positive naive CD4 T cells. The receptors shown here come from a person aged 30 to 69 in good health.

The chain recombines TRBV4-2 with TRBJ2-1; 7 nucleotides line up with TRBD2. In germline, CDR1 is LGHNA, CDR2 YNFKEQ. The CDR3 is 15 amino acids. The V gene end was trimmed by 4 bases and the J gene end by 4 bases; junction bases not matched to a gene: 7. This chain's CDR3 is CASSPERGGYNEQFF. DNA of the CDR3: TGTGCCAGCAGCCCGGAGCGGGGAGGGTACAATGAGCAGTTCTTC.

The CDR3: CASSGGTGTEAFF. CDR3 in DNA: TGCGCCAGCAGCGGAGGGACAGGCACTGAAGCTTTCTTT. The rearrangement links TRBV5-1 to TRBJ1-1; 8 nucleotides align to TRBD1. CDR1 and CDR2 (germline): SGHRS, YFSETQ. J gave up 4 bases and V 4 bases, and 3 bases lay outside the gene matches. The CDR3 extends over 13 amino acids.

This sequence joins TRBV10-2 and TRBJ2-7, with D possibly matching TRBD1 (5 bases). The CDR3 covers 13 residues. Germline V CDR1 and CDR2: WSHSY, SAAADI. V was clipped by 10 bases and J by 0 bases, with 13 bases between them. For the CDR3, the DNA is TGCGCCATCCAGAAAGGGGACTCCTACGAGCAGTACTTC. Translated, it gives CAIQKGDSYEQYF.

The rearrangement links TRBV19 to TRBJ1-1; no definite D call. The CDR3 length is 14 residues. CDR1 and CDR2 from the germline V gene are LNHDA and SQIVND (reference sequence). The V and J ends lost 6 bases and 1 base respectively, with 12 bases between them. This chain's CDR3 is CASSRSGRNTEAFF. The CDR3 DNA is TGTGCCAGTAGCCGATCCGGTCGGAACACTGAAGCTTTCTTT.

The chain links TRBV19 to TRBJ2-7; 8 bases match TRBD1. The V gene end was trimmed by 8 bases and the J gene end by 4 bases; junction bases not matched to a gene: 10. Germline loops: CDR1 LNHDA, CDR2 SQIVND (reference sequence). CDR3 length equals 14 residues. The CDR3 DNA reads as TGTGCCAGTCTTTCGGGGACAGGACCTTACGAGCAGTACTTC. The encoded protein is CASLSGTGPYEQYF.

This clone appeared a single time. The gene calls are TRBV5-1 and TRBJ2-5; 8 bases match TRBD2. This CDR3 comprises 15 residues. V gave up 0 bases and J gave up 8 bases; unmatched junction bases: 9. CDR1 is SGHRS, CDR2 YFSETQ, per germline. The CDR3 DNA reads TGCGCCAGCAGCTTGGGGGTTAGCGGGACCGGCACCCAGTACTTC. Translation gives CASSLGVSGTGTQYF.

The chain combines TRBV27 with TRBJ2-2; TRBD1 aligns across 11 bases. The CDR3 extends over 18 amino acids. CDR1 and CDR2 (germline): MNHEY, SMNVEV (reference sequence). The V and J ends lost 2 bases and 0 bases, in that order; junction bases with no gene match: 5. The CDR3 DNA reads TGTGCCAGCAGTTTAATGGGACAGGGGGTACCGAACACCGGGGAGCTGTTTTTT. Amino acid sequence: CASSLMGQGVPNTGELFF.

This chain uses TRBV7-6 with TRBJ1-3; D perhaps matches TRBD1 (6 bases). Trimming shortened V by 3 bases and J by 0 bases, and 15 bases separated the two germline ends. CDR3 length: 17 residues. The V gene's germline CDR1 is SGHVS and CDR2 FNYEAQ. This CDR3 reads CASSLGATVISGNTIYF. As DNA, the CDR3 is TGTGCCAGCAGCTTGGGGGCTACAGTTATCTCTGGAAACACCATATATTTT. Combining the CDR3 with reference TRBV7-6 and TRBJ1-3 gives the whole variable domain GAGVSQSPRYKVTKRGQDVALRCDPISGHVSLYWYRQALGQGPEFLTYFNYEAQQDKSGLPNDRFSAERPEGSISTLTIQRTEQRDSAMYRCASSLGATVISGNTIYFGEGSWLTVV.

V usage is TRBV6-4 and J usage is TRBJ1-1; perhaps TRBD1 as D (5 bases). The V gene lost 5 bases and the J gene lost 1 base, with 8 bases spanning the gap. The germline V gene has CDR1 MRHNA and CDR2 SNTAGT. There are 13 residues in the CDR3. The CDR3 is CASSRGGNTEAFF. The CDR3 nucleotides are TGTGCCAGCAGTCGGGGGGGGAACACTGAAGCTTTCTTT.

V is TRBV4-1 and J is TRBJ2-7; 14 nucleotides agree with TRBD2. In germline, CDR1 is MGHRA, CDR2 YSYEKL. The CDR3 covers 14 residues. V shed 6 bases and J 2 bases; nucleotides not matched to a gene: 0. The CDR3 DNA sequence: TGCGCCAGCAGGACTAGCGGGGGGGCCTACGAGCAGTACTTC. This codes for CASRTSGGAYEQYF.

This clone occurred a few times. J is TRBJ2-5 and V is TRBV4-1; 7 bases align to TRBD2. This CDR3 comprises 17 residues. Looked up from germline, CDR1 is MGHRA and CDR2 is YSYEKL. J was trimmed by 1 base and V by 1 base; bases with no gene match: 9. For the CDR3, the DNA is TGCGCCAGCAGCCAAGGAGGAGCGGGGTCGTTCCAAGAGACCCAGTACTTC. This codes for CASSQGGAGSFQETQYF.

V and J are TRBV5-6 and TRBJ2-3, with 9 bases that match TRBD2. In germline, CDR1 is SGHDT, CDR2 YYEEEE. The junction had 1 base not matched to a gene; V was cut back by 0 bases and J by 2 bases. The CDR3 spans 15 residues. The CDR3 bases are TGTGCCAGCAGCTTGGCTAGCGGGGCCACAGATACGCAGTATTTT. It specifies CASSLASGATDTQYF.

The V gene is TRBV30, the J gene TRBJ1-1; a possible D gene is TRBD1 (5 bases). This CDR3 is built from 13 residues. Trimming removed 3 bases from V and 0 bases from J, with 8 bases in between. CDR1 and CDR2 (germline): GTSNPN, SVGIG (reference sequence). The CDR3, as DNA: TGTGCCTGGAGCACAGGTATGAACACTGAAGCTTTCTTT. Translated: CAWSTGMNTEAFF.

J is TRBJ2-1 and V is TRBV10-2; 8 bases line up with TRBD2. V shed 7 bases, J shed 7 bases, and the junction held 15 bases outside the gene matches. The germline V gene encodes CDR1 WSHSY and CDR2 SAAADI. This CDR3 is built from 16 residues. In nucleotides, the CDR3 is TGCGCCAGCACCCTAAACGGGGGGGCGACGGGTAATGAGCAGTTCTTC. Its protein is CASTLNGGATGNEQFF.

This chain joins TRBV7-2 and TRBJ1-5; D uncertain. CDR1 and CDR2 (germline): SGHTA, FQGNSA. V was trimmed by 1 base and J by 3 bases, leaving 4 bases between them. This CDR3 has 13 residues. The CDR3 here is CASSLVYNQPQHF. The CDR3 nucleotides read TGTGCCAGCAGCTTAGTTTACAATCAGCCCCAGCATTTT.

The chain is built from TRBV10-3 and TRBJ1-5; 8 nucleotides line up with TRBD1. With V trimmed by 3 bases and J by 1 base, 11 bases remained unmatched. This CDR3 has 18 amino acids. CDR1 is ENHRY, CDR2 SYGVKD, per germline. The CDR3 sequence is CAISESLAGGTSNQPQHF. CDR3 bases: TGTGCCATCAGTGAATCGTTGGCAGGGGGCACGAGCAATCAGCCCCAGCATTTT.

The genes are TRBV12-2 and TRBJ1-1; TRBD1, the table's D call, was not compared with the DNA. TRBV12-2 counts as a pseudogene. CDR3 length equals 19 residues. CDR3: CASRLPSTPWTRHDTEAFF. CDR3 coding DNA: TGTGCAAGTCGCTTACCCTCCACACCTTGGACACGGCACGACACTGAAGCTTTCTTT.

The chain uses TRBV30 and TRBJ1-1; D possibly corresponds to TRBD1 (6 bases). The CDR3 runs 16 residues. Trimming removed 2 bases at V and 2 bases at J, with 18 bases between. Germline CDR1 GTSNPN, CDR2 SVGIG (reference sequence). CDR3 sequence reads: CAWSPRPGQINTEAFF. Written as DNA, the CDR3 is TGTGCCTGGAGTCCAAGACCGGGACAAATAAACACTGAAGCTTTCTTT.

DNA for the CDR3: TGTGCCAGCAGTTTCCCATCACAGGGCAATCAGCCCCAGCATTTT. Its protein product is CASSFPSQGNQPQHF. This rearrangement joins TRBV28 to TRBJ1-5, with D perhaps matching TRBD1 (5 bases). V was cut by 3 bases and J by 2 bases, with 11 bases left in between. Germline V gene sequence: CDR1 MDHEN, CDR2 SYDVKM. This CDR3 comprises 15 residues.

This clone has only one observation. The V and J genes are TRBV10-2 and TRBJ1-2, with 12 bases lining up with TRBD1. Germline CDR1 is WSHSY and CDR2 is SAAADI. The CDR3 runs to 16 residues. V lost 7 bases to trimming and J lost 4 bases; unmatched junction nucleotides: 10. Written as DNA, the CDR3 is TGCGCCAGCAATCCGGGACAGGGGGCGCCGGGCTATGGCTACACCTTC. Protein product: CASNPGQGAPGYGYTF.

This sequence joins TRBV11-2 and TRBJ2-3, with 9 bases fitting TRBD2. This CDR3 spans 13 amino acids. Germline-derived CDR1 and CDR2 are SGHAT and FQNNGV. V was clipped by 5 bases and J by 8 bases; unmatched bases: 5. Here the CDR3 DNA reads TGTGCCAGCAGCCACCCAGCGGGGGGTACGCAGTATTTT. Translation: CASSHPAGGTQYF.